This entry describes one TCR beta chain. The data derive from a study of T cell responses to AZD1222 COVID-19 vaccine. This CDR3 is 14 amino acids long. Germline-derived CDR1 and CDR2 are GTSNPN and SVGIG (reference sequence). V was trimmed by 1 base and J by 5 bases, leaving 14 bases between them. The data were produced by immunoSEQ multiplex PCR, yet TCRdb's version contains in-frame clones alone and is incomplete. The sample lists some 97,000 clones; about 93% were seen once. The TCR originated in an adult in good health. The J gene is TRBJ2-5, the V gene TRBV30; possibly TRBD2 for D (6 bases). Material: peripheral blood, obtained on day 0 of AZD1222 vaccination. CDR3 residues: CAWSDLAFSETQYF. The CDR3 nucleotides read TGTGCCTGGAGTGATCTAGCGTTTAGTGAGACCCAGTACTTC.